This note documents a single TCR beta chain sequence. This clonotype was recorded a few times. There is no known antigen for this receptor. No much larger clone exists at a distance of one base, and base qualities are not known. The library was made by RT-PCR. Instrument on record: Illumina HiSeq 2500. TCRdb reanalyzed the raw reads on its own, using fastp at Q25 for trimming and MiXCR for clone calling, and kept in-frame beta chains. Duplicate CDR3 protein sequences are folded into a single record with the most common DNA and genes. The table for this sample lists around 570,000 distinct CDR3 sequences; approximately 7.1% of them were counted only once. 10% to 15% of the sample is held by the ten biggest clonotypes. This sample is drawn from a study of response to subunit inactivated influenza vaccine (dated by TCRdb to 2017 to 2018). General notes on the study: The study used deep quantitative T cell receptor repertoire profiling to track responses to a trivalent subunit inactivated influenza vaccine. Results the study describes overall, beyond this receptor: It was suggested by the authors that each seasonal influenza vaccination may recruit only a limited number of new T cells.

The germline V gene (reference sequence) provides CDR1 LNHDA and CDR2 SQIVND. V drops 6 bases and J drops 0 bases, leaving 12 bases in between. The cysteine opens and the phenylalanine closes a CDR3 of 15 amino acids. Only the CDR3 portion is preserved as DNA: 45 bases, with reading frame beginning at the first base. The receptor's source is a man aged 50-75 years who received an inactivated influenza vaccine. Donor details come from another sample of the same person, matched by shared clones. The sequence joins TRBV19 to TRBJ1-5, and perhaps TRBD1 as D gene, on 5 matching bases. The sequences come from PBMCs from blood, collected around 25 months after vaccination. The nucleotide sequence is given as TGTGCCAGTAGAACGACAGCGAATAGCAATCAGCCCCAGCATTTT. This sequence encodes CASRTTANSNQPQHF.